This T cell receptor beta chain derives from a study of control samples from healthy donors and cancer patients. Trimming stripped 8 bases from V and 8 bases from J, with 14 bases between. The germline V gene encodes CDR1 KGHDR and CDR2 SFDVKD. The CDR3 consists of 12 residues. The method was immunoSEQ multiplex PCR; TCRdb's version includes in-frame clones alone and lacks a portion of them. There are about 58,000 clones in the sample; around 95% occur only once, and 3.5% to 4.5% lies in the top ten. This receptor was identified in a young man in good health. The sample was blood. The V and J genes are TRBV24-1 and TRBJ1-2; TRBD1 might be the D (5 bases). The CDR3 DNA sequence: TGTGCCACCAAGGGACCCATCGGGGGCTACACCTTC. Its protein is CATKGPIGGYTF.